These 18 T cell receptor beta chains were sequenced from one sample in a study of early T cells in non-severe SARS-CoV-2 infection. Each CDR3 protein gets one entry after TCRdb re-called the 5' RACE reads with MiXCR. Of about 56,000 distinct CDR3 sequences in the sample, roughly 10% were seen once. The sequenced sample consisted of whole blood. These receptors came from an adult who was a healthcare worker with PCR-confirmed SARS-CoV-2 infection or an uninfected control (not recorded which).

Here the CDR3 reads CASRHKLAGDSYEQYF. CDR3 nucleotide sequence: TGTGCCAGCAGGCACAAACTAGCGGGAGACTCCTACGAGCAGTACTTC. The chain employs TRBV27 and TRBJ2-7, with 11 bases that match TRBD2. The V gene end was trimmed by 6 bases and the J gene end by 0 bases; junction bases not matched to a gene: 7. The length of the CDR3 is 16 residues. In germline, CDR1 is MNHEY, CDR2 SMNVEV (reference sequence).

J is TRBJ2-1 and V is TRBV24-1, with unresolved D. The CDR3 covers 12 residues. Trimming removed 9 bases from V and 8 bases from J, with 13 bases in between. The V gene's germline CDR1 is KGHDR and CDR2 SFDVKD. The CDR3 region is CATSRTGDEQFF. CDR3 in DNA: TGTGCCACCTCCAGAACTGGGGATGAGCAGTTCTTC.

In its sample, this clonotype was seen many times. The chain carries TRBV4-2 and TRBJ2-3; D remains unclear. The V end was cut by 1 base, the J end by 2 bases, with 4 bases between. Germline lookup yields CDR1 LGHNA and CDR2 YNFKEQ. The length of the CDR3 is 13 residues. The CDR3 nucleotides are TGTGCCAGCAGCCAAGGACACACAGATACGCAGTATTTT. Its translation: CASSQGHTDTQYF.

This clonotype appeared a few times. V and J are TRBV29-1 and TRBJ2-2, with D possibly called TRBD1 or TRBD2 (5 bases each). The CDR3 spans 13 residues. V was cut by 5 bases and J by 7 bases, with 14 bases left in between. Germline CDR1 reads SQVTM; CDR2 reads ANQGSEA. The CDR3 here is CSVLTGTVGELFF. The CDR3 coding sequence is TGCAGCGTTTTGACCGGGACGGTCGGGGAGCTGTTTTTT.

At least ten counts were recorded for this clonotype. This chain connects TRBV6-2 or TRBV6-3 to TRBJ2-7, with D perhaps matching TRBD1 (5 bases). This CDR3 spans 15 amino acids. V lost 5 bases to trimming and J lost 6 bases, with 20 bases between them. Germline V gene lookup returns CDR1 MNHEY and CDR2 SVGEGT. The CDR3 region is CASSDHPPETVEQYF. The CDR3 DNA follows: TGTGCCAGCAGTGACCATCCCCCTGAGACAGTCGAGCAGTACTTC.

The rearrangement links TRBV10-3 to TRBJ2-1; D not certain. CDR1 and CDR2 from the germline V gene are ENHRY and SYGVKD. This CDR3 comprises 12 residues. Deletions cut 0 bases from V and 11 bases from J, with 8 bases between. This CDR3 reads CAISESVTQQFF. In DNA, the CDR3 is TGTGCCATCAGTGAGTCGGTCACCCAGCAGTTCTTC.

This clonotype occurred many times. This chain connects TRBV12-3 or TRBV12-4 to TRBJ1-2, with unresolved D. This CDR3 comprises 13 residues. Trimming removed 8 bases from V and 5 bases from J, with 15 bases in between. The CDR3 region is CASSSYAGYGYTF. The DNA for the CDR3 is TGTGCCAGCTCGTCTTACGCGGGGTATGGCTACACCTTC.

This clonotype was detected ten times or more. The chain employs TRBV4-2 and TRBJ1-6, with TRBD1 matching 7 bases. Trimming removed 2 bases from V and 7 bases from J; junction bases left unmatched: 11. In germline, CDR1 is LGHNA, CDR2 YNFKEQ. The CDR3 runs 17 residues. CDR3 DNA: TGTGCCAGCAGCCAACTTGAGGGGGCAGAGTGGAATTCACCCCTCCACTTT. Its translation: CASSQLEGAEWNSPLHF.

This clonotype was seen a handful of times. The J gene is TRBJ2-2, the V gene TRBV12-3 or TRBV12-4; TRBD2 matches at 10 bases. After removal of 6 bases from V and 6 bases from J, the junction contained 7 bases not matched to a gene. The CDR3 length is 15 residues. The CDR3: CASRQSGRAPGELFF. The CDR3 DNA sequence: TGTGCCAGCAGGCAAAGCGGGAGGGCCCCCGGGGAGCTGTTTTTT.

This clonotype was observed at least ten times. The rearrangement joins TRBV7-2 to TRBJ2-1, with no clear D. This CDR3 has 12 residues. Germline-derived CDR1 and CDR2 are SGHTA and FQGNSA. Trimming cost V 4 bases and J 4 bases, with 5 bases left between them. CDR3 sequence: CASSSQYNEQFF. The DNA for the CDR3 is TGTGCCAGCAGCTCCCAGTACAATGAGCAGTTCTTC.

The genes are TRBV6-5 and TRBJ2-7; 11 nucleotides line up with TRBD2. Germline values: CDR1 MNHEY, CDR2 SVGAGI. Trimming cost V 4 bases and J 7 bases; bases outside gene matches: 15. The CDR3 length is 17 residues. In nucleotides, the CDR3 is TGTGCCAGCAGTTTTGGAAGATCGGGACTAGCGGTCTCAGAGCAGTACTTC. Translated: CASSFGRSGLAVSEQYF.

This clonotype was detected only a few times. V gene TRBV9 combines with J gene TRBJ2-1; 14 bases match TRBD2. V trimming: 4 bases; J trimming: 5 bases; junction bases outside the gene matches: 11. Germline loops: CDR1 SGDLS, CDR2 YYNGEE. This CDR3 has 18 residues. The CDR3 nucleotides are TGTGCCAGCAGCCGCGGGACTAGCGGGAGCCCCGATAACAATGAGCAGTTCTTC. This encodes CASSRGTSGSPDNNEQFF.

This clonotype was counted at least ten times. The rearrangement uses TRBV20-1 and TRBJ1-2, with D perhaps matching TRBD1 (5 bases). V was trimmed by 5 bases and J by 4 bases, leaving 11 bases between them. CDR1 and CDR2 (germline): DFQATT, SNEGSKA (reference sequence). The CDR3 runs to 12 residues. This CDR3 reads CSASGTVYGYTF. CDR3 bases: TGCAGTGCTTCCGGGACGGTCTATGGCTACACCTTC.

The chain recombines TRBV5-1 with TRBJ1-6; no clear D gene. The germline CDR1 and CDR2 sequences are SGHRS and YFSETQ. This CDR3 is built from 13 residues. Between the trimmed V and J ends, which lost 3 bases and 5 bases, there was a span of 6 bases. In DNA form, the CDR3 reads TGCGCCAGCAGCTACGGGGATAATTCACCCCTCCACTTT. Translated, it gives CASSYGDNSPLHF.

This clonotype showed up many times. V and J are TRBV7-6 and TRBJ2-7; the D gene could be TRBD1 or TRBD2 (6 bases each). The V and J ends lost 4 bases and 2 bases respectively, with 18 bases between them. This CDR3 contains 16 residues. In germline, CDR1 is SGHVS, CDR2 FNYEAQ. The CDR3 region is CASSSGGRVGAYEQYF. The CDR3, as DNA: TGTGCCAGCAGCTCCGGGGGCAGGGTTGGGGCCTACGAGCAGTACTTC.

This clonotype was detected many times. The chain links TRBV9 to TRBJ1-2; 7 bases are shared with TRBD1. With V trimmed by 0 bases and J by 6 bases, 8 bases remained unmatched. CDR3 length: 15 amino acids. Germline V CDR1 and CDR2: SGDLS, YYNGEE. The CDR3 nucleotides are TGTGCCAGCAGCGTAGGGGCAGGGGGATATAATGGCTACACCTTC. The encoded protein is CASSVGAGGYNGYTF.

This clonotype was counted once. A much larger clonotype is one base distant, so this may be a read error. The chain uses TRBV10-3 and TRBJ1-1; 9 bases map to TRBD1. Germline V gene sequence: CDR1 ENHRY, CDR2 SYGVKD. The CDR3 sequence is 14 residues long. DNA for the CDR3: TGTGCCATCAGTGATTCTACAGGGGGCACTGAAGCTCTCTTT. This encodes CAISDSTGGTEALF.

This clonotype was detected a few times. The genes are TRBV20-1 and TRBJ2-3; D might be TRBD1 or TRBD2, each matching 5 bases. The CDR3 contains 13 residues. Germline CDR1 reads DFQATT; CDR2 reads SNEGSKA (reference sequence). Trimming removed 5 bases at V and 0 bases at J, with 9 bases between. CDR3: CSAPGPSTDTQYF. CDR3 DNA sequence: TGCAGTGCTCCGGGACCAAGCACAGATACGCAGTATTTT.